The 13 T cell receptor beta chains given below trace back to one sample, sequenced in a study of PD-L1 blockade in urothelial cancer. The protocol was immunoSEQ multiplex PCR, while the TCRdb copy is restricted to in-frame clones and leaves out a portion. The sample yields roughly 38,000 clones, 65% to 90% seen once. Time point given: pretreatment peripheral blood. This specimen consisted of PBMCs, obtained around atezolizumab (anti-PD-L1) treatment. Receptor source: a man in his 60s with urothelial cancer.

The rearrangement joins TRBV6-5 to TRBJ2-7; TRBD1 is a possible D gene (6 bases). Trimming removed 2 bases at V and 4 bases at J, with 9 bases between. The CDR3 totals 13 residues. Germline V lookup: CDR1 MNHEY, CDR2 SVGAGI. CDR3 loop: CASSYQQGYEQYF. In DNA, the CDR3 is TGTGCCAGCAGTTACCAACAGGGATACGAGCAGTACTTC.

The chain carries TRBV5-4 and TRBJ2-2; 8 bases agree with TRBD1. The CDR3 is 17 residues long. Germline V gene data show CDR1 as SGHNT and CDR2 as YYREEE (reference sequence). V was pared by 5 bases and J by 5 bases, with 14 bases of the junction left unmatched. This chain's CDR3 is CASSYFSLNRGTGELFF. CDR3 DNA: TGTGCCAGCAGTTATTTTAGTCTAAACAGGGGGACCGGGGAGCTGTTTTTT.

This rearrangement joins TRBV5-1 to TRBJ2-7; 9 bases match TRBD1. The CDR3 is 14 amino acids. The ends lost 0 bases at V and 5 bases at J; junction bases unmatched: 3. Germline V gives CDR1 SGHRS, CDR2 YFSETQ. CDR3 bases: TGCGCCAGCAGCTTGGCCGGACAGGGGAACGAGCAGTACTTC. It yields the protein CASSLAGQGNEQYF.

This chain connects TRBV27 to TRBJ2-5; D unclear. Looked up from germline, CDR1 is MNHEY and CDR2 is SMNVEV (reference sequence). Trimming pared 4 bases from V and 2 bases from J, leaving 8 bases between. The length of the CDR3 is 13 residues. CDR3 region: CASSYSIQETQYF. Here the CDR3 DNA reads TGTGCCAGCAGTTACAGTATTCAAGAGACCCAGTACTTC.

The chain is built from TRBV7-9 and TRBJ2-7, with D perhaps TRBD1 (6 bases). The CDR3 loop spans 14 amino acids. The germline CDR1 and CDR2 sequences are SEHNR and FQNEAQ (reference sequence). The ends were cut back, 5 bases at V and 4 bases at J, with 15 bases in the middle. The DNA for the CDR3 is TGTGCCAGCAGCCGGACAGAAGGTCGGTACGAGCAGTACTTC. Its protein is CASSRTEGRYEQYF.

V gene TRBV5-1 combines with J gene TRBJ2-3; D is perhaps TRBD2 (6 bases). The V and J ends lost 5 bases and 5 bases respectively, with 15 bases between them. The CDR3 has 14 amino acids. Germline CDR1 reads SGHRS; CDR2 reads YFSETQ. The CDR3 is CASRTSGRRDTQYF. The CDR3 DNA sequence: TGCGCCAGCAGAACGAGTGGGAGGAGAGATACGCAGTATTTT.

This clone turned up a few times. The chain uses TRBV27 and TRBJ2-1; D is possibly TRBD2 (7 bases). There are 17 residues in the CDR3. V was pared by 7 bases and J by 2 bases, with 21 bases between. Germline V gene data show CDR1 as MNHEY and CDR2 as SMNVEV (reference sequence). Here the CDR3 DNA reads TGTGCCAGCAAAGATGGGGGGGGAGGGGGTACCTACAATGAGCAGTTCTTC. Its translation is CASKDGGGGGTYNEQFF.

The chain joins TRBV5-6 to TRBJ2-1; D gene ambiguous. The V end lost 0 bases, the J end lost 0 bases, and 13 bases lay between the germline ends. The CDR3 spans 17 residues. The germline V gene has CDR1 SGHDT and CDR2 YYEEEE. The CDR3 DNA reads TGTGCCAGCAGCTTGGGTCCCACACCGTCCTCCTACAATGAGCAGTTCTTC. It is translated as CASSLGPTPSSYNEQFF.

Remarks on this clone: This CDR3 is also generated by other DNA sequences in the sample. The V call is TRBV18, the J call TRBJ1-1; no definite D call. The V gene's germline CDR1 is KGHSH and CDR2 LQKENI. The CDR3 is 13 residues long. The V end was cut by 2 bases, the J end by 1 base, with 5 bases between. The CDR3 nucleotides are TGTGCCAGCTCACCAGGGCAGAACACTGAAGCTTTCTTT. This sequence encodes CASSPGQNTEAFF.

The chain carries TRBV5-1 and TRBJ2-6; the D is unclear. Germline CDR1 reads SGHRS; CDR2 reads YFSETQ. The CDR3 runs 15 residues. Between the trimmed V and J ends, which lost 3 bases and 0 bases, there was a span of 7 bases. The CDR3 is CASSSEDSGANVLTF. DNA of the CDR3: TGCGCCAGCAGCTCCGAGGACTCTGGGGCCAACGTCCTGACTTTC.

The V and J genes are TRBV7-2 and TRBJ1-5, with TRBD1 matching 7 bases. The V and J ends lost 8 bases and 6 bases, in that order; junction bases with no gene match: 10. Germline V gene sequence: CDR1 SGHTA, CDR2 FQGNSA. The CDR3 length is 14 residues. The chain's CDR3 is CASGWGQGGQPQHF. The CDR3 nucleotides read TGTGCCAGCGGCTGGGGGCAGGGGGGTCAGCCCCAGCATTTT.

The chain has TRBV6-1 and TRBJ2-7; 8 positions match TRBD1. CDR1 is MNHNS, CDR2 SASEGT, per germline. The CDR3 has 13 residues. V was clipped by 6 bases and J by 2 bases; unmatched bases: 3. The CDR3 loop is CASRLTGAYEQYF. As DNA, the CDR3 is TGTGCCAGCAGATTGACAGGGGCCTACGAGCAGTACTTC.

V usage is TRBV28 and J usage is TRBJ2-7; D might be TRBD1 (5 bases). The length of the CDR3 is 12 residues. V was pared by 9 bases and J by 0 bases, with 9 bases between. Germline CDR1 reads MDHEN; CDR2 reads SYDVKM. CDR3 sequence reads: CASRQSSYEQYF. DNA for the CDR3: TGTGCCAGTCGACAGTCCTCCTACGAGCAGTACTTC.